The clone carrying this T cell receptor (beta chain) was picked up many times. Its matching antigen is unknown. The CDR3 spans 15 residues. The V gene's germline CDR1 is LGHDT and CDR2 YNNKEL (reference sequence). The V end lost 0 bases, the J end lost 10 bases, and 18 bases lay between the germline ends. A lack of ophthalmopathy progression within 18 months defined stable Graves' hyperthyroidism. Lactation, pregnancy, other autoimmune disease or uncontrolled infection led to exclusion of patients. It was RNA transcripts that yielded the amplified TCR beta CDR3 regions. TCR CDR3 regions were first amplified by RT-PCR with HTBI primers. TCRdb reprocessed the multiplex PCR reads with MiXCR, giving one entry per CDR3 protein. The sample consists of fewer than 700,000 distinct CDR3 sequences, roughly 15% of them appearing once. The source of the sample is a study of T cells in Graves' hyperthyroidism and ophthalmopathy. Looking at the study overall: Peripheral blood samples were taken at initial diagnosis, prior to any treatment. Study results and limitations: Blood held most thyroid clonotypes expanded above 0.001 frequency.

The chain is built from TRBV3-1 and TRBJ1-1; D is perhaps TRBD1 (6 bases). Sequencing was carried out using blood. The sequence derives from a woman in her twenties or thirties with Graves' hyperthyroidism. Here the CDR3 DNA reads TGTGCCAGCAGCCAAGACGATACAGGGCCTAGGGGAGCTTTCTTT. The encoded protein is CASSQDDTGPRGAFF.